These 7 T cell receptor beta chains came from one sample sequenced in a study of vaccination and CD4 T cells after COVID-19. No antigens are known for them. With the Oncomine TCR Beta short-read assay, DNA from cultured CD4+ T cells was sequenced. TCRdb re-called the PCR reads with MiXCR, one entry per CDR3 protein. The data contain roughly 14,000 distinct CDR3 sequences, about 40% of them singletons. Regarding treatment: approximately 9-day PBMC culture with coronavirus spike peptide pools or control peptides (ViraFEST assay). Sample: cultured CD4+ T cells from blood. Every receptor here comes from a human donor with COVID-19.

The V call is TRBV7-4, the J call TRBJ2-1, with 10 bases matching TRBD2. Looked up from germline, CDR1 is SGHVT and CDR2 is SQSDAQ. Unmatched junction bases numbered 10, after V lost 5 bases and J lost 9 bases. CDR3 length: 15 residues. This CDR3 is CASSVIGTSVSEQFF. CDR3 bases: TGTGCCAGCAGCGTAATCGGGACTAGCGTCAGTGAGCAGTTCTTC.

This chain connects TRBV7-6 to TRBJ2-7; 9 positions match TRBD1. J was trimmed by 7 bases and V by 5 bases; bases with no gene match: 9. Germline loops: CDR1 SGHVS, CDR2 FNYEAQ. The length of the CDR3 is 14 residues. The CDR3 spells CASSDRGSADEQYF. CDR3 coding DNA: TGTGCCAGCAGCGACAGGGGGTCAGCTGATGAGCAGTACTTC.

The rearrangement links TRBV20-1 to TRBJ2-7; 10 nucleotides line up with TRBD2. Losses at the gene ends were 2 bases for V and 0 bases for J; bases not matched to a gene: 4. CDR3 length equals 15 residues. CDR1 DFQATT and CDR2 SNEGSKA come from the germline V gene (reference sequence). In nucleotides, the CDR3 is TGCAGTGCTAGACGGACTAGCGGCCGCTCCTACGAGCAGTACTTC. Translated: CSARRTSGRSYEQYF.

This clonotype is medium-sized in the sample. This chain links TRBV7-9 with TRBJ2-3, with D uncertain. V lost 1 base and J 0 bases, leaving 5 bases between the germline ends. The CDR3 covers 14 residues. Per the germline V gene, CDR1 is SEHNR and CDR2 is FQNEAQ (reference sequence). The CDR3 sequence: CASSLDHSTDTQYF. The CDR3 region has the DNA TGTGCCAGCAGCTTAGACCATAGCACAGATACGCAGTATTTT.

This chain uses TRBV19 with TRBJ2-7; tentatively, D is TRBD1 (5 bases). With 2 bases removed from V and 7 bases from J, the gap between germline ends came to 27 bases. The CDR3 is made up of 18 amino acids. The germline gives CDR1 LNHDA, CDR2 SQIVND (reference sequence). The CDR3 sequence is CASSIPLRQLTNLREQYF. In DNA form, the CDR3 reads TGTGCCAGTAGTATACCGCTAAGACAGCTAACTAATCTACGGGAGCAGTACTTC.

The chain has TRBV20-1 and TRBJ2-7; D uncertain. CDR3 length: 11 residues. Trimming took 3 bases from V and 7 from J, leaving 10 bases between them. In germline, CDR1 is DFQATT, CDR2 SNEGSKA (reference sequence). The CDR3 DNA sequence: TGCAGTGCTAGTCCCGGCCATGAGCAGTACTTC. It yields the protein CSASPGHEQYF.

This clonotype was detected a few times. The chain couples TRBV27 to TRBJ1-1; D is unresolved. The germline gives CDR1 MNHEY, CDR2 SMNVEV (reference sequence). This CDR3 has 13 amino acids. V was trimmed by 5 bases and J by 1 base, leaving 8 bases between them. The CDR3 loop is CASSPRRNTEAFF. The CDR3 bases are TGTGCCAGCAGTCCCCGACGGAACACTGAAGCTTTCTTT.